This T cell receptor (beta chain) was identified during a study of breast tumors, draining lymph nodes, adjacent tissues. Study-wide findings and caveats: The data were judged consistent with most tumor T cells coming from lymph node and expanding in tumor. Compared with lymph nodes, tumors were less diverse; compared with nontumor tissue, more. Luminal-like breast cancer showed significantly greater tumor-nontumor repertoire similarity than basal-like breast cancer did.

Details on this clonotype: Its antigen is as yet unknown.

Samples came from axillary lymph nodes draining the breast cancer. The CDR3 contains 15 residues. Looked up from germline, CDR1 is SGHKS and CDR2 is YYEKEE (reference sequence). The V segment lost 0 bases and the J segment 0 bases; nucleotides outside the gene matches: 0. Using its own MiXCR run on the multiplex PCR reads, TCRdb lists one record per CDR3 protein. The sample lists about 180,000 distinct CDR3 sequences, 33% occurring once. The source of this sequence is a female donor with breast cancer. Some clones in this sample may be carry-over from other donors' samples. The V and J genes are TRBV5-5 and TRBJ1-3; 7 bases map to TRBD1. What was sequenced was axillary lymph node tissue. CDR3 protein: CASSLAGGSGNTIYF. In DNA, the CDR3 is TGTGCCAGCAGCTTGGCAGGGGGCTCTGGAAACACCATATATTTT.